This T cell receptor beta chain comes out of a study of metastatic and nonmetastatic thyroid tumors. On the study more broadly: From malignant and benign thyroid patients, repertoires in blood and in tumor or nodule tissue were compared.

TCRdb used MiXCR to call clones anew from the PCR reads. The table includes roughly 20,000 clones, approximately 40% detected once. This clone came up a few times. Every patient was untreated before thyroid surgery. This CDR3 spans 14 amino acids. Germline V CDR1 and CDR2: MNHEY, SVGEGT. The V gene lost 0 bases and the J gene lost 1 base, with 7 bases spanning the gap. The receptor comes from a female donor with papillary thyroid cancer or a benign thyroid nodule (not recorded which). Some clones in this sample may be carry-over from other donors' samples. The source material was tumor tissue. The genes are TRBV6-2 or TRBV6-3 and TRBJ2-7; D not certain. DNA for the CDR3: TGTGCCAGCAGTTACTCGACGGAGTCCTACGAGCAGTACTTC. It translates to CASSYSTESYEQYF.